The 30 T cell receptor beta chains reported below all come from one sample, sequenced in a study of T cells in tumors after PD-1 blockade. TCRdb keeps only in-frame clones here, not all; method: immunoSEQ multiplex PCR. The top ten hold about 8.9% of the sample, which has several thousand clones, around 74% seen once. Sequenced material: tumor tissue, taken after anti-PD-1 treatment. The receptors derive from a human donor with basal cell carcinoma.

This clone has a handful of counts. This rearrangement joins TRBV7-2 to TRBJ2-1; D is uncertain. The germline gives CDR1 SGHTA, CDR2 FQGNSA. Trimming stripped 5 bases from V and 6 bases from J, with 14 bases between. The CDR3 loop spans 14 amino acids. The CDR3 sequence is CASSVWPGPNEQFF. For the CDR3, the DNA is TGTGCCAGCAGCGTGTGGCCCGGGCCCAATGAGCAGTTCTTC.

CDR3 loop: CASSQEPGSLSEQYF. In DNA, the CDR3 is TGCGCCAGCAGCCAAGAACCCGGCAGCCTCTCCGAGCAGTACTTC. This chain joins TRBV4-1 and TRBJ2-7; no clear D. Deletions cut 0 bases from V and 6 bases from J, with 15 bases between. There are 15 residues in the CDR3. Germline CDR1 is MGHRA and CDR2 is YSYEKL.

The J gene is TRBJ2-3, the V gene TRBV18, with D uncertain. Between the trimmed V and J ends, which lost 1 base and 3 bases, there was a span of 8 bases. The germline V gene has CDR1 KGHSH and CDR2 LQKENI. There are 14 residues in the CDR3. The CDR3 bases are TGTGCCAGCTCACCACAGGTTAGGACAGATACGCAGTATTTT. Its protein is CASSPQVRTDTQYF.

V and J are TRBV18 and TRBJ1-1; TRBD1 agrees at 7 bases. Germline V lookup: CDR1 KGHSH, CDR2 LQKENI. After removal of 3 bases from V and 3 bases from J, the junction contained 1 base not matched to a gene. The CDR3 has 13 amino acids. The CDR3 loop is CASSPGQDTEAFF. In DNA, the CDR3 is TGTGCCAGCTCACCCGGACAGGACACTGAAGCTTTCTTT.

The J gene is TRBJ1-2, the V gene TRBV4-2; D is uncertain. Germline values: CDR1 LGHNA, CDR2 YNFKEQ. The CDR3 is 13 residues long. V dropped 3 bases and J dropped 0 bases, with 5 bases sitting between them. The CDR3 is CASSQGTNYGYTF. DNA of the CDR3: TGTGCCAGCAGCCAGGGTACTAACTATGGCTACACCTTC.

The chain's CDR3 is CASSVDGGTGFNGYTF. The CDR3 nucleotides read TGTGCCAGCAGCGTAGATGGTGGGACAGGGTTCAATGGCTACACCTTC. J is TRBJ1-2 and V is TRBV9, with 9 bases matching TRBD1. From germline, CDR1 is SGDLS and CDR2 YYNGEE. CDR3 length equals 16 residues. The trim removed 0 bases at V and 6 bases at J, leaving 9 bases unmatched. Full variable domain (remainder filled in from reference TRBV9 and TRBJ1-2): DSGVTQTPKHLITATGQRVTLRCSPRSGDLSVYWYQQSLDQGLQFLIQYYNGEERAKGNILERFSAQQFPDLHSELNLSSLELGDSALYFCASSVDGGTGFNGYTFGSGTRLTVV.

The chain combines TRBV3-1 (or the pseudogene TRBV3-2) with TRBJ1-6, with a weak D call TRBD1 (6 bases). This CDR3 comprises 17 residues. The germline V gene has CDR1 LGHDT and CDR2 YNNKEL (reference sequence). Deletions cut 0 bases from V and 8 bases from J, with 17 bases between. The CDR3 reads CASSQEQGGQGHSPLHF. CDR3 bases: TGTGCCAGCAGCCAAGAACAGGGTGGGCAGGGTCATTCACCCCTCCACTTT.

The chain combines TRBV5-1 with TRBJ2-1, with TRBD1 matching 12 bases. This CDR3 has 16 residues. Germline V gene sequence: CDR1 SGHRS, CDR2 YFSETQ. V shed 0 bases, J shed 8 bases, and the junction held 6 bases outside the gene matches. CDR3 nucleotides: TGCGCCAGCAGCTTGGCCGGGACAGGGGGCGTGGATGAGCAGTTCTTC. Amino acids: CASSLAGTGGVDEQFF.

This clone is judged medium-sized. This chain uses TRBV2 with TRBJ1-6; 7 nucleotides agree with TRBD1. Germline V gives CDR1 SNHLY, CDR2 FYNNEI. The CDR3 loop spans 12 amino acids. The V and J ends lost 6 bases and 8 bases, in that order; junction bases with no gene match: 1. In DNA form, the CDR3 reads TGTGCCAGCAGCCAGGGGGATTCACCCCTCCACTTT. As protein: CASSQGDSPLHF. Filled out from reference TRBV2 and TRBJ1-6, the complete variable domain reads EPEVTQTPSHQVTQMGQEVILRCVPISNHLYFYWYRQILGQKVEFLVSFYNNEISEKSEIFDDQFSVERPDGSNFTLKIRSTKLEDSAMYFCASSQGDSPLHFGNGTRLTVT.

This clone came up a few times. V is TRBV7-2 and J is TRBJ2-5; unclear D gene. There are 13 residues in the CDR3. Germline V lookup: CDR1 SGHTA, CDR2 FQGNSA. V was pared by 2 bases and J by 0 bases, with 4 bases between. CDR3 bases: TGTGCCAGCAGCTTATCCCACCAAGAGACCCAGTACTTC. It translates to CASSLSHQETQYF.

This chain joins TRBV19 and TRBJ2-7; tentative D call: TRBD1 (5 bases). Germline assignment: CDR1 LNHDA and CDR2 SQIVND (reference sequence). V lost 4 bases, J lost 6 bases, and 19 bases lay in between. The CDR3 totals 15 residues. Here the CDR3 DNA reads TGTGCCAGTAGTAGTGGGGCCACCGCCCGCCCCGAGCAGTACTTC. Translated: CASSSGATARPEQYF.

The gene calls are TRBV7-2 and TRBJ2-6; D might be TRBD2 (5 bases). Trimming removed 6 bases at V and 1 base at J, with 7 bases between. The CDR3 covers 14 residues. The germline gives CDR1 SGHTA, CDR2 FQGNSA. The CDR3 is CASSRGSGANVLTF. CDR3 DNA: TGTGCCAGCAGTCGGGGATCTGGGGCCAACGTCCTGACTTTC.

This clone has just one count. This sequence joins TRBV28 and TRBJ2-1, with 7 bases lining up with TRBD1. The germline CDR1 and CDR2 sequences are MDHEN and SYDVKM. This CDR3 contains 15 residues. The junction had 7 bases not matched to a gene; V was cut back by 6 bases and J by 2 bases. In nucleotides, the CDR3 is TGTGCCAGCAGCCGGGAAACAGGGGCCTACAATGAGCAGTTCTTC. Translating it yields CASSRETGAYNEQFF.

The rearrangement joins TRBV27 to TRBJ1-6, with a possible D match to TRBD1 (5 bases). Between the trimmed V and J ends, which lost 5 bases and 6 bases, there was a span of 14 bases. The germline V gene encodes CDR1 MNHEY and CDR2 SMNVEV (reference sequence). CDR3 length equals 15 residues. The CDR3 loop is CASSVTALSNSPLHF. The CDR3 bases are TGTGCCAGCAGTGTGACAGCCCTAAGTAATTCACCCCTCCACTTT.

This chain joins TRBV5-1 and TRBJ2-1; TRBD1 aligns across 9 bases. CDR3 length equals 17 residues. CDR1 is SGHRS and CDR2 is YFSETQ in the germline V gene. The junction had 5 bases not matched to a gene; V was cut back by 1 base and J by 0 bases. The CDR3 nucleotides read TGCGCCAGCAGCTTGTTAGGACAGGGGTTCTCCTACAATGAGCAGTTCTTC. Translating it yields CASSLLGQGFSYNEQFF. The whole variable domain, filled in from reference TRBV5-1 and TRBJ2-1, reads KAGVTQTPRYLIKTRGQQVTLSCSPISGHRSVSWYQQTPGQGLQFLFEYFSETQRNKGNFPGRFSGRQFSNSRSEMNVSTLELGDSALYLCASSLLGQGFSYNEQFFGPGTRLTVL.

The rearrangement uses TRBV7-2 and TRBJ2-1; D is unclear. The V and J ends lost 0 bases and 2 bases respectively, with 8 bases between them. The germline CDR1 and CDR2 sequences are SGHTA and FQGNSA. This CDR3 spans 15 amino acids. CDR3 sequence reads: CASSLADPPYNEQFF. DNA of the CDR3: TGTGCCAGCAGCTTAGCCGACCCACCCTACAATGAGCAGTTCTTC.

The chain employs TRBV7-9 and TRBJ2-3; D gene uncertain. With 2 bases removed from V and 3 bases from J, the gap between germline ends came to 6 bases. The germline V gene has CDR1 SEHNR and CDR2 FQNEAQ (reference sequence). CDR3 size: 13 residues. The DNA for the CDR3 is TGTGCCAGCAGCTTAAGAATTACAGATACGCAGTATTTT. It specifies CASSLRITDTQYF.

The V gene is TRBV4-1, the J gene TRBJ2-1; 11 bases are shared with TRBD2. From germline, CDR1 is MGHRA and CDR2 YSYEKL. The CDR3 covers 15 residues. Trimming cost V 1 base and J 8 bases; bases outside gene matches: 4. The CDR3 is CASSQVAGGPYEQFF. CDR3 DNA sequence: TGCGCCAGCAGCCAAGTAGCGGGAGGGCCGTATGAGCAGTTCTTC.

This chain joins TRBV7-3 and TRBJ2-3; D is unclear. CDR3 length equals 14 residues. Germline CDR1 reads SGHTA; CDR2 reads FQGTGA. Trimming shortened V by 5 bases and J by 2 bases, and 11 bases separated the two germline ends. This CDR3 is CASSPVPFTDTQYF. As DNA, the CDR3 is TGTGCCAGCAGCCCCGTTCCCTTCACAGATACGCAGTATTTT.

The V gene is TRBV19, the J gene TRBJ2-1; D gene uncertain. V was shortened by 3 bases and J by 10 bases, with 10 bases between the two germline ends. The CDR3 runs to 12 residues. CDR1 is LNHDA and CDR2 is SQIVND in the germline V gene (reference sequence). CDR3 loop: CASSMGPSEQFF. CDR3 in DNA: TGTGCCAGTAGTATGGGCCCATCAGAGCAGTTCTTC.

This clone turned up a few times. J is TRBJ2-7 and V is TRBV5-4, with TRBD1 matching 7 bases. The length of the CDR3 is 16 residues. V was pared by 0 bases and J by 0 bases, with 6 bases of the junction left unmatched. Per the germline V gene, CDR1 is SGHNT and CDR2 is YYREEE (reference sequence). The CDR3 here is CASSLGGAGGSYEQYF. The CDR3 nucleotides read TGTGCCAGCAGCTTGGGAGGGGCAGGGGGCTCCTACGAGCAGTACTTC.

The CDR3 region is CASSQDGGGQAETQYF. Here the CDR3 DNA reads TGTGCCAGCAGCCAAGACGGTGGGGGACAAGCGGAGACCCAGTACTTC. V usage is TRBV4-2 and J usage is TRBJ2-5, with D tentatively TRBD1 (6 bases). The V and J ends lost 0 bases and 5 bases respectively, with 16 bases between them. Germline CDR1 and CDR2: LGHNA and YNFKEQ. This CDR3 is 16 amino acids long.

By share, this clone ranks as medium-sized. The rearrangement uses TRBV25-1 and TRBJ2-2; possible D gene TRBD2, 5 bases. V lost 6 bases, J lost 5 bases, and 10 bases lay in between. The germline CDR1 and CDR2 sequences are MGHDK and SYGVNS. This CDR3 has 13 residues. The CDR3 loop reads CASRREGTGELFF. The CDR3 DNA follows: TGTGCCAGCAGAAGAGAGGGAACCGGGGAGCTGTTTTTT.

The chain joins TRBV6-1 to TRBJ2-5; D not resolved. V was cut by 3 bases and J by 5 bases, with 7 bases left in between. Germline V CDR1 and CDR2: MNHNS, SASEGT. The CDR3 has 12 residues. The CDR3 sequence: CASSDQVETQYF. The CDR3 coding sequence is TGTGCCAGCAGTGACCAGGTGGAGACCCAGTACTTC.

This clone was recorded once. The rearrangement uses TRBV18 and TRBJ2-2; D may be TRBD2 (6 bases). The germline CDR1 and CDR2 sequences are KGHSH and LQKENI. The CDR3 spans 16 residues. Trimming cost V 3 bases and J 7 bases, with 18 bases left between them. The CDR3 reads CASSPAASVLVGELFF. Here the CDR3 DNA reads TGTGCCAGCTCACCGGCGGCTAGCGTCTTAGTCGGGGAGCTGTTTTTT.

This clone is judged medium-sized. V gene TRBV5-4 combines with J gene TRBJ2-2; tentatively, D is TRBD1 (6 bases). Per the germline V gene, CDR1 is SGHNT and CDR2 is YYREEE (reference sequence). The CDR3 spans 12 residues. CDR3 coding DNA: TGTGGGGGGCAGGGAAACACCGGGGAGCTGTTTTTT. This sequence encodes CGGQGNTGELFF. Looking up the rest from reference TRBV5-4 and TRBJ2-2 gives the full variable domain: ETGVTQSPTHLIKTRGQQVTLRCSSQSGHNTVSWYQQALGQGPQFIFQYYREEENGRGNFPPRFSGLQFPNYSSELNVNALELDDSALYLCGGQGNTGELFFGEGSRLTVL.

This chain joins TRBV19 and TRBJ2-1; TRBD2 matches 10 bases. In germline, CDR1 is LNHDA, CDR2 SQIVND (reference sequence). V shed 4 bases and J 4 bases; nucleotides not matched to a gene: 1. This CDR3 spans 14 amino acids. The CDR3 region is CASSTSGGYNEQFF. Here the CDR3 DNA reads TGTGCCAGTAGTACTAGCGGGGGATACAATGAGCAGTTCTTC. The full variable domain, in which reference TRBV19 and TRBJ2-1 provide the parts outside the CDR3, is DGGITQSPKYLFRKEGQNVTLSCEQNLNHDAMYWYRQDPGQGLRLIYYSQIVNDFQKGDIAEGYSVSREKKESFPLTVTSAQKNPTAFYLCASSTSGGYNEQFFGPGTRLTVL.

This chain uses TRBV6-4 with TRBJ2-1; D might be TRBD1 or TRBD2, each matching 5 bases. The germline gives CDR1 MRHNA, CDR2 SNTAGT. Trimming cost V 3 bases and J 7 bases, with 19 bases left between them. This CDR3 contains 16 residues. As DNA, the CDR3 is TGTGCCAGCAGTGAATCTATAGGGACCGGGGTAAATGAGCAGTTCTTC. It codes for CASSESIGTGVNEQFF.

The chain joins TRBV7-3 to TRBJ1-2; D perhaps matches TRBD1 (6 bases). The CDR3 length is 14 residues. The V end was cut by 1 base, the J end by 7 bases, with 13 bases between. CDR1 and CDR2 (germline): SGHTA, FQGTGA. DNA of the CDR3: TGTGCCAGCAGCTTAAGGCGGGGGGCGAGTGGCTACACCTTC. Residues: CASSLRRGASGYTF. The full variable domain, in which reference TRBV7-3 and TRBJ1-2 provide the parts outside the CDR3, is GAGVSQTPSNKVTEKGKYVELRCDPISGHTALYWYRQSLGQGPEFLIYFQGTGAADDSGLPNDRFFAVRPEGSVSTLKIQRTERGDSAVYLCASSLRRGASGYTFGSGTRLTVV.

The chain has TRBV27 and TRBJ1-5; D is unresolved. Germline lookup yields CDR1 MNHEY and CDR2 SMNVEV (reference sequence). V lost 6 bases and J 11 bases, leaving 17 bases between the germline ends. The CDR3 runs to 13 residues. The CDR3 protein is CASRNSGDRSQHF. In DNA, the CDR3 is TGTGCCAGCAGGAACAGCGGGGATCGTTCCCAGCATTTT.